The 24 T cell receptor beta chains given below trace back to one sample, sequenced in a study of metastatic and nonmetastatic thyroid tumors. Using MiXCR, TCRdb reanalyzed the PCR reads. The profile covers some 18,000 clones, with approximately 35% appearing a single time and 9% to 10% taken by the ten largest. Before thyroid surgery, none of the patients had received any treatment. The specimen sequenced was tumor tissue. These TCRs come from a male donor with papillary thyroid cancer or a benign thyroid nodule (not recorded which). Some clones in this sample may be carry-over from other donors' samples.

This clone was recorded at least ten times. The CDR3 sequence: CASSYRIQRLAGASYFLAKNIQYF. CDR3 DNA sequence: TGTGCCAGCAGTTACCGAATACAAAGACTAGCGGGAGCGTCTTATTTTCTAGCCAAAAACATTCAGTACTTC. The V call is TRBV6-9, the J call TRBJ2-4; 12 bases are shared with TRBD2. CDR1 and CDR2 from the germline V gene are MNHGY and SVAAGI. The trim removed 3 bases at V and 0 bases at J, leaving 24 bases unmatched. The CDR3 loop spans 24 amino acids.

A single count supports this clone. V and J are TRBV7-3 and TRBJ2-3; 10 positions match TRBD1. V shed 4 bases, J shed 6 bases, and the junction held 10 bases outside the gene matches. Germline-derived CDR1 and CDR2 are SGHTA and FQGTGA. The CDR3 runs 16 residues. The CDR3 loop is CASSSRQGARSDTQYF. For the CDR3, the DNA is TGTGCCAGCAGCTCGAGACAGGGGGCGAGGTCCGATACGCAGTATTTT.

The rearrangement uses TRBV11-2 and TRBJ2-2; TRBD2 matches 11 bases. With V trimmed by 5 bases and J by 6 bases, 5 bases remained unmatched. Germline V gene data show CDR1 as SGHAT and CDR2 as FQNNGV. This CDR3 spans 15 amino acids. The CDR3 DNA reads TGTGCCAGCAGCCAACTAGCGGGAGTAGCCGGGGAGCTGTTTTTT. Amino acid sequence: CASSQLAGVAGELFF. Together with reference TRBV11-2 and TRBJ2-2, the CDR3 gives the full variable domain: EAGVAQSPRYKIIEKRQSVAFWCNPISGHATLYWYQQILGQGPKLLIQFQNNGVVDDSQLPKDRFSAERLKGVDSTLKIQPAKLEDSAVYLCASSQLAGVAGELFFGEGSRLTVL.

This clone qualifies as medium-sized. J is TRBJ2-1 and V is TRBV20-1, with 10 bases matching TRBD2. V shed 5 bases and J 1 base; nucleotides not matched to a gene: 8. The CDR3 has 16 residues. Germline-derived CDR1 and CDR2 are DFQATT and SNEGSKA (reference sequence). CDR3 in DNA: TGCAGTGCTCTAAGTTTAGCGGGAGGTTCCTACAATGAGCAGTTCTTC. It translates to CSALSLAGGSYNEQFF.

By sample share, this clone is medium-sized. This rearrangement joins TRBV5-1 to TRBJ1-6, with TRBD1 matching 7 bases. From germline, CDR1 is SGHRS and CDR2 YFSETQ. V lost 4 bases to trimming and J lost 7 bases; unmatched junction nucleotides: 11. The CDR3 length is 16 residues. This chain's CDR3 is CASSLLPGQINSPLHF. The CDR3 DNA sequence: TGCGCCAGCAGCCTACTACCGGGACAGATAAATTCACCCCTCCACTTT.

A word on this clone: At the DNA level, this CDR3 is encoded by other sequences in the same sample as well. This chain uses TRBV27 with TRBJ1-6; 7 positions match TRBD1. The CDR3 extends over 16 amino acids. Trimming at V came to 6 bases and at J to 3 bases, leaving 8 bases not matched to a gene. Per the germline V gene, CDR1 is MNHEY and CDR2 is SMNVEV (reference sequence). The CDR3: CASSAYRGIYNSPLHF. The CDR3 DNA follows: TGTGCCAGCAGCGCCTACAGGGGAATCTATAATTCACCCCTCCACTTT.

This clone was seen many times. The chain couples TRBV7-3 to TRBJ2-3; 9 positions match TRBD2. The CDR3 sequence is 16 residues long. The trim removed 1 base at V and 1 base at J, leaving 3 bases unmatched. Germline lookup yields CDR1 SGHTA and CDR2 FQGTGA. CDR3 residues: CASSLRGGRGTDTQYF. The DNA of the CDR3 is TGTGCCAGCAGCTTAAGGGGCGGGAGGGGCACAGATACGCAGTATTTT.

The chain recombines TRBV27 with TRBJ2-7; 8 bases line up with TRBD1. CDR3 length equals 15 residues. The germline V gene has CDR1 MNHEY and CDR2 SMNVEV (reference sequence). The ends lost 6 bases at V and 8 bases at J; junction bases unmatched: 15. The CDR3 region is CASSPGQDIEVQQYF. The DNA of the CDR3 is TGTGCCAGCAGCCCGGGACAGGACATAGAGGTACAGCAGTACTTC.

This clone was seen ten or more times. The chain couples TRBV5-5 to TRBJ1-6, with D hard to call. V was shortened by 4 bases and J by 2 bases, with 13 bases between the two germline ends. The CDR3 is made up of 16 amino acids. The germline V gene encodes CDR1 SGHKS and CDR2 YYEKEE (reference sequence). CDR3 DNA: TGTGCCAGCAGCGGTGAGGAAGGGACCTATAATTCACCCCTCCACTTT. This codes for CASSGEEGTYNSPLHF.

This clone was seen repeatedly, ten times or more. J is TRBJ2-5 and V is TRBV7-9; 9 nucleotides match TRBD2. The germline V gene has CDR1 SEHNR and CDR2 FQNEAQ (reference sequence). Trimming at V came to 8 bases and at J to 4 bases, leaving 8 bases not matched to a gene. This CDR3 comprises 14 residues. The CDR3 region has the DNA TGTGCCAGCGGATCATTAGCGGGAGTAGAGACCCAGTACTTC. Translating it yields CASGSLAGVETQYF.

Written as DNA, the CDR3 is TGTGCCAGCAACGACCCTACAGGGGCTCAGCCCCAGCATTTT. Protein product: CASNDPTGAQPQHF. The V and J genes are TRBV28 and TRBJ1-5; 7 bases align to TRBD1. CDR3 length: 14 residues. CDR1 MDHEN and CDR2 SYDVKM come from the germline V gene. Trimming at V came to 7 bases and at J to 6 bases, leaving 9 bases not matched to a gene.

With regard to this clone: This sequence may be a read error, since a much larger clone differs from it by one base. This rearrangement joins TRBV4-1 to TRBJ1-4, with a possible D match to TRBD1 (5 bases). Germline values: CDR1 MGHRA, CDR2 YSYEKL. This CDR3 is built from 14 residues. The CDR3 spells CFSSQVRGNEKLFF. The CDR3 DNA reads as TGCTTCAGCAGCCAAGTCCGGGGGAATGAAAAACTGTTTTTT.

The table lists this clone with a few counts. The rearrangement links TRBV19 to TRBJ2-7; 8 bases map to TRBD2. Losses at the gene ends were 5 bases for V and 0 bases for J; bases not matched to a gene: 6. This CDR3 is 15 amino acids long. Germline V lookup: CDR1 LNHDA, CDR2 SQIVND (reference sequence). This CDR3 is CASSPVAGFSYEQYF. Written as DNA, the CDR3 is TGTGCCAGTAGTCCCGTAGCGGGATTCTCCTACGAGCAGTACTTC.

Ten or more counts support this clone. An end of the junction differs from the germline gene, which may be a read error. Other DNA sequences in the same sample also yield this CDR3. The chain uses TRBV2 and TRBJ2-7; D is possibly TRBD1 (6 bases). The germline V gene encodes CDR1 SNHLY and CDR2 FYNNEI. This CDR3 contains 14 residues. The CDR3 region is CASSPPTGTYEQYF. The CDR3 DNA sequence: TGTGCCAGCAGCCCACCGACAGGTACCTACGAGCAGTATTTC.

The chain has TRBV4-3 and TRBJ2-3; D may correspond to TRBD1 or TRBD2 (6 bases each). Germline V gene lookup returns CDR1 LGHNA and CDR2 YSLEER. V lost 0 bases to trimming and J lost 2 bases, with 15 bases between them. This CDR3 comprises 17 residues. The DNA of the CDR3 is TGCGCCAGCAGCCAAGACCCCGGGGGCGGAAACACAGATACGCAGTATTTT. Translating gives CASSQDPGGGNTDTQYF.

In DNA form, the CDR3 reads TGTGCCACCCGGGGAGGGAACACTGAAGCTTTCTTT. Its translation is CATRGGNTEAFF. The chain employs TRBV12-3 or TRBV12-4 and TRBJ1-1; unclear D gene. V gave up 10 bases and J gave up 1 base, with 10 bases separating them. The CDR3 totals 12 residues.

This clone was seen a few times. The chain employs TRBV28 and TRBJ2-5; D assignment may be TRBD1 or TRBD2 (5 bases each). The CDR3 is 17 residues long. Per the germline V gene, CDR1 is MDHEN and CDR2 is SYDVKM. The ends were cut back, 3 bases at V and 10 bases at J, with 27 bases in the middle. CDR3 protein: CASSLGGQRGPHGNQYF. CDR3 nucleotide sequence: TGTGCCAGCAGTTTGGGTGGGCAACGGGGCCCCCACGGGAACCAGTACTTC.

This clone is deemed medium-sized. The J gene is TRBJ2-7, the V gene TRBV2; no definite D call. V shed 5 bases and J shed 0 bases, with 8 bases lying between them. Germline assignment: CDR1 SNHLY and CDR2 FYNNEI. This CDR3 comprises 13 residues. The CDR3 region has the DNA TGTGCCAGCAGTAGTGATACCTCCTACGAGCAGTACTTC. Its protein product is CASSSDTSYEQYF.

The V and J genes are TRBV9 and TRBJ2-3; a weak D match, TRBD2 (5 bases). Germline V gene lookup returns CDR1 SGDLS and CDR2 YYNGEE. The CDR3 extends over 14 amino acids. V was cut by 1 base and J by 6 bases, with 12 bases left in between. CDR3 nucleotide sequence: TGTGCCAGCAGCGTAATAGCGTGGTCGGATACGCAGTATTTT. Encoded protein: CASSVIAWSDTQYF.

This clone appeared many times. The rearrangement joins TRBV18 to TRBJ2-7; maybe TRBD1 (6 bases). The CDR3 loop spans 13 amino acids. V was shortened by 5 bases and J by 3 bases, with 11 bases between the two germline ends. The germline CDR1 and CDR2 sequences are KGHSH and LQKENI. CDR3 DNA sequence: TGTGCCAGCTCAGCAGGGACATTCTACGAGCAGTACTTC. Protein product: CASSAGTFYEQYF. Looking up the rest from reference TRBV18 and TRBJ2-7 gives the full variable domain: NAGVMQNPRHLVRRRGQEARLRCSPMKGHSHVYWYRQLPEEGLKFMVYLQKENIIDESGMPKERFSAEFPKEGPSILRIQQVVRGDSAAYFCASSAGTFYEQYFGPGTRLTVT.

This clone has only a few counts. Given the absence of the conserved phenylalanine or tryptophan at the CDR3 end, a read error is likely. The rearrangement joins TRBV19 to TRBJ2-3; perhaps TRBD2 as D (5 bases). The length of the CDR3 is 15 residues. Germline assignment: CDR1 LNHDA and CDR2 SQIVND (reference sequence). Here the CDR3 reads CANSVSALSTDTQYL. Here the CDR3 DNA reads TGTGCCAATAGTGTTAGCGCGCTTAGCACAGATACGCAGTATCTT.

This chain joins TRBV7-8 and TRBJ1-2, with 8 bases lining up with TRBD1. The CDR3 has 14 amino acids. Trimming removed 6 bases from V and 8 bases from J; junction bases left unmatched: 11. Germline V gene data show CDR1 as SGHVS and CDR2 as FQNEAQ. Written as DNA, the CDR3 is TGTGCCAGCAGTCAGCCTGGCAGGGACAGGGGCTACACCTTC. It translates to CASSQPGRDRGYTF.

By frequency in the sample, this clone is medium-sized. The rearrangement links TRBV20-1 to TRBJ2-7; 7 bases agree with TRBD2. This CDR3 is built from 14 residues. Germline loops: CDR1 DFQATT, CDR2 SNEGSKA (reference sequence). V lost 6 bases, J lost 4 bases, and 12 bases stayed unmatched. This chain's CDR3 is CSAKTGTTRYEQYF. The CDR3 bases are TGCAGTGCCAAAACCGGGACTACCAGGTACGAGCAGTACTTC.

V is TRBV12-5 and J is TRBJ2-7; 7 positions match TRBD2. CDR1 and CDR2 from the germline V gene are LGHNT and FRNRAP. The length of the CDR3 is 18 residues. With 5 bases clipped from V and 3 bases from J, the junction kept 19 bases outside the gene matches. CDR3 coding DNA: TGTGCTAGTGGTCCCGCATACACGGTCGCGGGAGCTCACTACGAGCAGTACTTC. Translating it yields CASGPAYTVAGAHYEQYF.